The T cell receptor (beta chain) under discussion was sequenced for a study of blood T cells in healthy people across ages. Study at large: Template switching caught about one barcoded beta molecule for each two T cells. Findings of the study overall: It was the long-lived donors that had more naive CD4+ cells and higher diversity than aged donors. A strong correlation between TCR beta diversity and naive T cell percentage was seen.

This clonotype turned up a few times. Its antigen is not identified. This CDR3 is built from 12 residues. V lost 9 bases, J lost 4 bases, and 4 bases stayed unmatched. In germline, CDR1 is MNHEY, CDR2 SVGEGT. Using a J-beta primer mix together with a sample-barcoded 5' primer, a second PCR was run for about 7 to 12 cycles. TCRdb re-analysed the 5' RACE reads in MiXCR, keeping a single row per CDR3 protein. This sample has about 1.6 million distinct CDR3 sequences; roughly 30% occur once, and the top ten carry about 11%. The chain employs TRBV6-2 or TRBV6-3 and TRBJ1-1, with TRBD1 identical over 8 bases. This sequence originates from a woman under 40 in good health. Material: blood. The CDR3 region has the DNA TGTGCCAGTTCGGACAGGGCCACTGAAGCTTTCTTT. The encoded protein is CASSDRATEAFF.